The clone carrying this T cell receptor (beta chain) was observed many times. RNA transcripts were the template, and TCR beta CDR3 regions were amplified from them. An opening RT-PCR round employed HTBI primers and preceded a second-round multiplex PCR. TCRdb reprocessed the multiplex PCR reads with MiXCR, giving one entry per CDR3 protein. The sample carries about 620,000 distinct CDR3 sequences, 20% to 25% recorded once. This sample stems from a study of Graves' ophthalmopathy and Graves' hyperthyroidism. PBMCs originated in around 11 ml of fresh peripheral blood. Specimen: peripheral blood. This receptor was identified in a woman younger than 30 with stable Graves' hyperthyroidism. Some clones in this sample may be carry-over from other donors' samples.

The CDR3 DNA follows: TGTGCCAGCAGGAATCTACGGGGAGCTAATTCACCCCTCCACTTT. Its protein is CASRNLRGANSPLHF. This rearrangement joins TRBV2 to TRBJ1-6; no clear D gene. The CDR3 runs to 15 residues. V was cut by 6 bases and J by 6 bases, with 15 bases left in between. Germline CDR1 is SNHLY and CDR2 is FYNNEI.